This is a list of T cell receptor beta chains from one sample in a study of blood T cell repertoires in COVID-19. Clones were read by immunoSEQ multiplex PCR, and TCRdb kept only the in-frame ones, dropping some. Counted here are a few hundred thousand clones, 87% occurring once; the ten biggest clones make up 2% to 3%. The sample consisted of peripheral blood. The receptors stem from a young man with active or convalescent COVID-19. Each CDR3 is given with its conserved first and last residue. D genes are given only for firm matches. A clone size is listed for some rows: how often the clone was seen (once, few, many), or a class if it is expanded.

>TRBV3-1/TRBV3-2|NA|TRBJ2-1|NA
CASSQGGTSLEQFF
TGTGCCAGCAGCCAAGGAGGAACTAGTCTTGAGCAGTTCTTC
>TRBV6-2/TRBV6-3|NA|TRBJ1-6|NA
CASSGGKGNSPLHF
TGTGCCAGCAGCGGGGGGAAGGGAAATTCACCCCTCCACTTT
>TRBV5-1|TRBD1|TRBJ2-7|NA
CASSETGGAGEQYF
TGCGCCAGCAGCGAGACAGGGGGCGCGGGCGAGCAGTACTTC
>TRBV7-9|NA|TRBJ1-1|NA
CASTPYDLFTEAFF
TGTGCCAGCACCCCCTACGACTTATTCACTGAAGCTTTCTTT
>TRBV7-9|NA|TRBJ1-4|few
CASSRLQGGVEKLFF
TGTGCCAGCAGCCGACTACAGGGAGGGGTTGAAAAACTGTTTTTT
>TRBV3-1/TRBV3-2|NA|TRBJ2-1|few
CASSQDIADYNEQFF
TGTGCCAGCAGCCAAGATATAGCGGACTACAATGAGCAGTTCTTC
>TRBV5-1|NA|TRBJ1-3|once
CASSLGYPSGNTIYF
TGCGCCAGCAGCTTGGGCTATCCCTCTGGAAACACCATATATTTT
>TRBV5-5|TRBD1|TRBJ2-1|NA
CASSRSGGGSNEQFF
TGTGCCAGCAGCCGATCAGGGGGCGGAAGCAATGAGCAGTTCTTC
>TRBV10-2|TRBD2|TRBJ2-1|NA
CASIAGGRNEQFF
TGCGCCAGCATAGCGGGAGGTCGGAATGAGCAGTTCTTC
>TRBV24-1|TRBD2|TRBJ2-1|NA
CATSDWGPGGADSSYNEQFF
TGTGCCACCAGTGATTGGGGACCGGGGGGGGCCGACAGCTCCTACAATGAGCAGTTCTTC
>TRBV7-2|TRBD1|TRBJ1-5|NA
CASSLTGQKNQPQHF
TGTGCCAGCAGCTTAACGGGACAGAAGAATCAGCCCCAGCATTTT
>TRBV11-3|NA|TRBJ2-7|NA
CASSPTQRGEQYF
TGTGCCAGCAGCCCTACTCAACGAGGCGAGCAGTACTTC
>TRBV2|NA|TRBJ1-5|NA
CASRGGDISNQPQHF
TGTGCCAGCAGGGGAGGAGACATTAGCAATCAGCCCCAGCATTTT
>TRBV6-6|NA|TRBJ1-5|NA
CASSYPQGPQHF
TGTGCCAGCAGTTATCCACAGGGCCCCCAGCATTTT
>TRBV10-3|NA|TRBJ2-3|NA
CAISEAALAPDTQYF
TGTGCCATCAGTGAGGCGGCCCTAGCACCAGATACGCAGTATTTT
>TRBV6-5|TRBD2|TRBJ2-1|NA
CASWGRLADNEQFF
TGTGCCAGCTGGGGTAGGCTAGCGGACAATGAGCAGTTCTTC
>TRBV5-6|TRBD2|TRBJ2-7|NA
CASSSAGSSYEQYF
TGTGCCAGCAGCTCAGCGGGGAGCTCCTACGAGCAGTACTTC
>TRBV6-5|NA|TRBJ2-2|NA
CASRGTPANTGELFF
TGTGCCAGCAGGGGGACACCCGCGAACACCGGGGAGCTGTTTTTT
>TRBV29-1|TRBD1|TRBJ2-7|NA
CSVVTGAYEQYF
TGCAGCGTTGTCACAGGGGCCTACGAGCAGTACTTC
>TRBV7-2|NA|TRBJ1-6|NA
CASTRGGRNSPLHF
TGTGCCAGCACCCGGGGGGGGAGAAATTCACCCCTCCACTTT
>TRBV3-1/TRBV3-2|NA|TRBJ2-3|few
CASSQHLAGDTQYF
TGTGCCAGCAGCCAACATCTAGCTGGAGATACGCAGTATTTT
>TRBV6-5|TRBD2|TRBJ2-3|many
CASSRGASGLDTQYF
TGTGCCAGCTCCCGAGGGGCTAGCGGGCTAGATACGCAGTATTTT
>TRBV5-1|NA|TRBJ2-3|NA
CASSTPGPDTQYF
TGCGCCAGCAGCACCCCAGGTCCAGATACGCAGTATTTT
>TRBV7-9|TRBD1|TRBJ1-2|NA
CASSLGQGERYGYTF
TGTGCCAGCAGCTTAGGACAGGGGGAGCGTTATGGCTACACCTTC